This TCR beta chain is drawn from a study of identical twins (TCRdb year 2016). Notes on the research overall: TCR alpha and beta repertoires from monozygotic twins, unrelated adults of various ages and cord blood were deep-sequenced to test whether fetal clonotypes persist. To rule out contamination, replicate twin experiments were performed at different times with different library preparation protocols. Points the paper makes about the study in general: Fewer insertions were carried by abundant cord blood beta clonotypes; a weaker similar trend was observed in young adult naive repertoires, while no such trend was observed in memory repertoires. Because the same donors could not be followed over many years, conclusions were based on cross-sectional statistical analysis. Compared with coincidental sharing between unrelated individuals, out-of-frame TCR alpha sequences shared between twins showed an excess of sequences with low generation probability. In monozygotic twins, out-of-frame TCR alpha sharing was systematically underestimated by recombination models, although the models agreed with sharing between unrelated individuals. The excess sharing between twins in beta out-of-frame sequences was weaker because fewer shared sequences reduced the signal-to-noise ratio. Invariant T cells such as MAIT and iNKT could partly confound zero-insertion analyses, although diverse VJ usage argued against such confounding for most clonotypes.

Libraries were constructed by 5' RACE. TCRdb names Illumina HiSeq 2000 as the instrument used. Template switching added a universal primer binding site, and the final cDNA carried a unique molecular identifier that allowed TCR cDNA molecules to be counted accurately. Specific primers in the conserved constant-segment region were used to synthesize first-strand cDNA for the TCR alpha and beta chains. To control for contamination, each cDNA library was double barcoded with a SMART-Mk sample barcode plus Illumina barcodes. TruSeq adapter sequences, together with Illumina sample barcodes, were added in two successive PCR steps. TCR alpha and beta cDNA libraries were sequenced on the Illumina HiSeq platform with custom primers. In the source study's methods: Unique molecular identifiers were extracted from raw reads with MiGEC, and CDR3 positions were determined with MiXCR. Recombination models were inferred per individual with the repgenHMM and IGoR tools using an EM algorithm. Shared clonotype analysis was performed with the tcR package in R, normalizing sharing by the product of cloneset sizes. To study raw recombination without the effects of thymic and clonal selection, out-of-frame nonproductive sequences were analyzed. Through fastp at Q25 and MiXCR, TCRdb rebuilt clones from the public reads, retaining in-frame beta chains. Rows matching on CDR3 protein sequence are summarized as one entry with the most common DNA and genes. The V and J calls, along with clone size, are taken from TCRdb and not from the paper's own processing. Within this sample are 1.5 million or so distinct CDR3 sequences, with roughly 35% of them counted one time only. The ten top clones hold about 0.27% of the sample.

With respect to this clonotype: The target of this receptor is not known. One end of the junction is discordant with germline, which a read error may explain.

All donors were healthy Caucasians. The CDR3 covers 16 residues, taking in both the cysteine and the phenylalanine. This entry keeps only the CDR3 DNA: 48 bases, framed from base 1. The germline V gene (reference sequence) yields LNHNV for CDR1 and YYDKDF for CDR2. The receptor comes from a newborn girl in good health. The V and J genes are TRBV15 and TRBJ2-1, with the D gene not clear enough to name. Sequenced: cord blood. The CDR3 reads CATSGDRDGHNNEQFF. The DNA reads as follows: TGTGCCACCAGCGGAGATCGAGATGGGCACAACAATGAGCAGTTCTTC.